This T cell receptor (beta chain) was observed in a study of shared clonotypes between healthy human individuals. The healthy adult donors were HIV-negative and reported no recent acute infections or vaccinations. This CDR3 spans 11 amino acids. Germline V lookup: CDR1 LNHDA, CDR2 SQIVND (reference sequence). Trimming took 3 bases from V and 7 from J, leaving 7 bases between them. The method was immunoSEQ multiplex PCR; TCRdb's version includes in-frame clones alone and lacks a portion of them. The data show about 1.1 million clones, roughly 77% seen once. The clonotype was recovered from a man between 18 and 35 years old in good health. Some clones in this sample may be carry-over from other donors' samples. What was sequenced was memory CD4+ T cells from PBMCs. The sample's subset: CD45RA-negative fraction. The gene calls are TRBV19 and TRBJ2-7, with D perhaps TRBD1 (5 bases). The CDR3 DNA sequence: TGTGCCAGTAGTATCTCAGGGGAGCAGTACTTC. This sequence encodes CASSISGEQYF. Full variable domain (remainder filled in from reference TRBV19 and TRBJ2-7): DGGITQSPKYLFRKEGQNVTLSCEQNLNHDAMYWYRQDPGQGLRLIYYSQIVNDFQKGDIAEGYSVSREKKESFPLTVTSAQKNPTAFYLCASSISGEQYFGPGTRLTVT.